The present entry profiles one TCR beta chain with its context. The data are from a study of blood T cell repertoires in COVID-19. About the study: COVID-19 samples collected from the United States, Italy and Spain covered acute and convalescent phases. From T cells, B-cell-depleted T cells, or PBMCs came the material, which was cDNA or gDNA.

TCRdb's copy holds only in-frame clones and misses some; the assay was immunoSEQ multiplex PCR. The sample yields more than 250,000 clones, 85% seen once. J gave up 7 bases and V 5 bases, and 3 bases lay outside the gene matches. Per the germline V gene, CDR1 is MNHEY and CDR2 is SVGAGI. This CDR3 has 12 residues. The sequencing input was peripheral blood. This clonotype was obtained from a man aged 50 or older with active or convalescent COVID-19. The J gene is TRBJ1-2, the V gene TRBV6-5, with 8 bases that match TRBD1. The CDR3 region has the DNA TGTGCCAGCAGTCTGGACAGGGCTGGCTACACCTTC. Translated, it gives CASSLDRAGYTF.